This record looks at one T cell receptor (beta chain) sequence and its context. The data are from a study of identical twins. Germline loops: CDR1 SNHLY, CDR2 FYNNEI. V was clipped by 6 bases and J by 0 bases; unmatched bases: 16. The CDR3 is made up of 20 amino acids. In TCRdb, the 5' RACE reads were re-called with MiXCR into one record per CDR3 protein. The sample comprises approximately 300,000 distinct CDR3 sequences, less than 9.5% of which are singletons, and under 7.5% rests with the top ten. Separately, the same data were catalogued under a study of yellow fever vaccine responses in identical twins.

The chain has TRBV2 and TRBJ2-3, with 12 bases fitting TRBD1. Sequences were obtained from CD8+ T cells sorted from blood. This receptor was taken from a woman aged 18-29 years in good health. In nucleotides, the CDR3 is TGTGCCAGCAGGGGGCCGGGACAGGGGGCTATAACCCCTAGCACAGATACGCAGTATTTT. It specifies CASRGPGQGAITPSTDTQYF.